The T cell receptor beta chain under discussion was sequenced for a study of shared clonotypes between healthy human individuals. CDR1 is LNHDA, CDR2 SQIVND, per germline (reference sequence). V gave up 6 bases and J gave up 7 bases, with 15 bases separating them. The CDR3 sequence is 13 residues long. Sorted-subset replicate PCR reactions contained approximately 190 ng DNA, corresponding to tens of thousands of T cell genomes. The authors' processing: For the immunoSEQ data, sequences were junction-only without quality scores, so filtering differed. The protocol was immunoSEQ multiplex PCR, while the TCRdb copy is restricted to in-frame clones and leaves out a portion. The V and J calls and the clone size are those of that table, but D and trimming were determined from the DNA. The data show about 2.4 million clones, roughly 93% seen once. Regarding the study as a whole: Sampling covered blood only; tissue repertoires likely differ. The study drew on few donors, limiting represented genetic and exposure-history diversity.

On this clone itself: No antigen is known for it.

The chain joins TRBV19 to TRBJ1-2; no clear D. This receptor was taken from a man younger than 35 in good health. Some clones in this sample may be carry-over from other donors' samples. The sequenced sample consisted of naive CD4+ T cells from PBMCs. As for subset: CD45RA+ positively selected. The CDR3 region has the DNA TGTGCCAGTAGAATTGGAGGAGCCAGTGGCTACACCTTC. Amino acids: CASRIGGASGYTF.